This T cell receptor (beta chain) was sequenced for a study of T cell repertoires in ileal Crohn's disease. Patients were adults with ileal or ileocolonic Crohn's disease needing resection. The repertoire was sequenced with immunoSEQ multiplex PCR; TCRdb's copy has only in-frame clones and lacks some. The sample lists about 14,000 clones, over 60% seen once, with about 4.5% in the top ten. Germline CDR1 and CDR2: MDHEN and SYDVKM. V dropped 3 bases and J dropped 3; count of bases not matched to a gene: 4. This CDR3 has 15 residues. This sequence joins TRBV28 and TRBJ2-1, with TRBD1 matching 8 bases. Sequenced: ileal tissue. The sequence was obtained from an adult with Crohn's disease. DNA for the CDR3: TGTGCCAGCAGTTTGAGACAGGGGAACTACAATGAGCAGTTCTTC. It encodes CASSLRQGNYNEQFF. The variable domain in full, completed from reference TRBV28 and TRBJ2-1, reads DVKVTQSSRYLVKRTGEKVFLECVQDMDHENMFWYRQDPGLGLRLIYFSYDVKMKEKGDIPEGYSVSREKKERFSLILESASTNQTSMYLCASSLRQGNYNEQFFGPGTRLTVL.